The rows below give T cell receptor beta chains drawn from one sample of a study of response to subunit inactivated influenza vaccine. MiXCR, applied by TCRdb to the RT-PCR reads, yields one record per CDR3 protein. This table has 500,000 to 600,000 distinct CDR3 sequences, 10% to 15% appearing once. This specimen was PBMCs from blood, taken about 6 weeks after vaccination. The source of these receptors is a man between 45 and 60 years old who received an inactivated influenza vaccine. CDR3s include the opening cysteine and the closing phenylalanine or tryptophan. Fields, in order: D gene, V gene, clone size, J gene, CDR3 protein, CDR3 DNA. The D gene is left open where the match is weak. The listing skips clone size in some rows; elsewhere it reads once, few, many or a size class.

D: .
V: TRBV3-1
size: .
J: TRBJ2-5
CDR3: CASSRRGLRETQYF
DNA: TGTGCCAGCAGCCGCCGGGGCCTTCGAGAGACCCAGTACTTC

D: .
V: TRBV10-1
size: few
J: TRBJ2-4
CDR3: CASSGAGMAAGNIQYF
DNA: TGCGCCAGCAGTGGCGCGGGGATGGCCGCTGGAAACATTCAGTACTTC

D: .
V: TRBV6-2/TRBV6-3
size: many
J: TRBJ2-1
CDR3: CASSYGMDDEQFF
DNA: TGTGCCAGCAGTTACGGCATGGATGATGAGCAGTTCTTC

D: .
V: TRBV12-3/TRBV12-4
size: many
J: TRBJ1-1
CDR3: CASRASNTEAFF
DNA: TGTGCCAGCAGGGCCTCGAACACTGAAGCTTTCTTT

D: .
V: TRBV5-6
size: few
J: TRBJ2-2
CDR3: CASSLAGVGELFF
DNA: TGTGCCAGCAGCTTGGCAGGGGTCGGGGAGCTGTTTTTT

D: TRBD2
V: TRBV12-3/TRBV12-4
size: few
J: TRBJ2-3
CDR3: CASSEREGRDTQYF
DNA: TGTGCCAGCAGTGAGCGGGAGGGCCGAGATACGCAGTATTTT

D: .
V: TRBV3-1
size: many
J: TRBJ2-3
CDR3: CASSRRGLAKDTQYF
DNA: TGTGCCAGCAGTCGAAGGGGGCTAGCGAAAGATACGCAGTATTTT

D: TRBD1
V: TRBV6-1
size: .
J: TRBJ2-5
CDR3: CASRPAAGTGGRETQYF
DNA: TGTGCCAGCAGACCGGCAGCCGGGACAGGGGGCAGGGAGACCCAGTACTTC

D: .
V: TRBV20-1
size: .
J: TRBJ2-7
CDR3: CSAIGGAGNSSHYEQYF
DNA: TGCAGTGCTATCGGGGGCGCCGGGAACTCGTCGCATTACGAGCAGTACTTC

D: TRBD2
V: TRBV5-1
size: few
J: TRBJ2-3
CDR3: CASSWREASTDTQYF
DNA: TGCGCCAGCAGCTGGCGGGAGGCCAGCACAGATACGCAGTATTTT

D: .
V: TRBV5-1
size: few
J: TRBJ2-1
CDR3: CASSLGLEGPGVGEQFF
DNA: TGCGCCAGCAGCTTGGGTCTGGAGGGCCCCGGGGTGGGTGAGCAGTTCTTC

D: TRBD2
V: TRBV4-1
size: .
J: TRBJ2-1
CDR3: CASSQLNGPRGVHNEQFF
DNA: TGCGCCAGCAGCCAACTTAATGGGCCCCGGGGGGTCCACAATGAGCAGTTCTTC

D: .
V: TRBV9
size: few
J: TRBJ2-3
CDR3: CASSVGNSAYTDTQYF
DNA: TGTGCCAGCAGCGTAGGGAATAGCGCCTACACAGATACGCAGTATTTT

D: TRBD1
V: TRBV19
size: .
J: TRBJ1-2
CDR3: CASSTLGTGGSYGYTF
DNA: TGTGCCAGTAGCACCCTCGGGACAGGGGGCAGCTATGGCTACACCTTC

D: TRBD2
V: TRBV12-3/TRBV12-4
size: many
J: TRBJ2-7
CDR3: CASSGTSGRWGTYEQYF
DNA: TGTGCCAGCTCCGGGACTAGCGGGAGGTGGGGTACCTACGAGCAGTACTTC

D: TRBD2
V: TRBV6-5
size: many
J: TRBJ2-1
CDR3: CASSYSLTSGKGEQFF
DNA: TGTGCCAGCAGTTACTCGTTAACTAGCGGGAAGGGTGAGCAGTTCTTC

D: .
V: TRBV20-1
size: .
J: TRBJ2-5
CDR3: CSAGTIETQYF
DNA: TGCAGTGCTGGAACAATAGAGACCCAGTACTTC

D: .
V: TRBV20-1
size: few
J: TRBJ2-1
CDR3: CSASRGYNEQFF
DNA: TGCAGTGCTAGTCGGGGGTACAATGAGCAGTTCTTC

D: .
V: TRBV7-9
size: .
J: TRBJ2-3
CDR3: CASSRSGGDTQYF
DNA: TGTGCCAGCAGTCGAAGCGGTGGAGATACGCAGTATTTT

D: .
V: TRBV5-5
size: .
J: TRBJ2-4
CDR3: CASSLAREKLQYF
DNA: TGTGCCAGCAGCTTGGCCAGGGAAAAGCTTCAGTACTTC

D: TRBD2
V: TRBV9
size: few
J: TRBJ2-2
CDR3: CASSVNKRGGQAGELFF
DNA: TGTGCCAGCAGCGTAAATAAGCGGGGGGGCCAGGCCGGGGAGCTGTTTTTT

D: .
V: TRBV20-1
size: many
J: TRBJ2-7
CDR3: CSARGGGEQYF
DNA: TGCAGTGCTAGAGGAGGAGGCGAGCAGTACTTC

D: .
V: TRBV12-3/TRBV12-4
size: .
J: TRBJ1-1
CDR3: CASSLVAGEAFF
DNA: TGTGCCAGCAGTTTGGTTGCCGGTGAAGCTTTCTTT

D: TRBD1
V: TRBV4-3
size: few
J: TRBJ1-1
CDR3: CASSRISTGGTEAFF
DNA: TGCGCCAGCAGTCGTATTTCTACAGGGGGCACTGAAGCTTTCTTT

D: TRBD2
V: TRBV28
size: few
J: TRBJ2-7
CDR3: CASSFVTSGRYEQYF
DNA: TGTGCCAGCAGTTTCGTTACTAGCGGGAGGTACGAGCAGTACTTC

D: .
V: TRBV6-5
size: many
J: TRBJ1-1
CDR3: CASSYSDTNTEAFF
DNA: TGTGCCAGCAGTTACTCGGATACGAACACTGAAGCTTTCTTT

D: TRBD2
V: TRBV4-2
size: .
J: TRBJ2-7
CDR3: CASSQEGISGRASYKQYF
DNA: TGTGCCAGCAGCCAAGAGGGTATTAGCGGGAGGGCCAGCTACAAGCAGTACTTC

D: .
V: TRBV24-1
size: many
J: TRBJ2-1
CDR3: CATSDSGRRGRNEQFF
DNA: TGTGCCACCAGTGATTCAGGCCGTCGGGGGAGGAATGAGCAGTTCTTC

D: TRBD2
V: TRBV11-2
size: few
J: TRBJ2-3
CDR3: CASSRAPSGRAGSDTQYF
DNA: TGTGCCAGCAGCCGGGCACCTAGCGGGAGGGCCGGGTCAGATACGCAGTATTTT

D: .
V: TRBV20-1
size: .
J: TRBJ2-7
CDR3: CSAHRGVDEQYF
DNA: TGCAGTGCTCACCGGGGAGTGGACGAGCAGTACTTC

D: TRBD2
V: TRBV4-2
size: .
J: TRBJ2-1
CDR3: CASSRGTSGGYEQFF
DNA: TGTGCCAGCAGCCGGGGGACTAGCGGGGGTTATGAGCAGTTCTTC

D: .
V: TRBV15
size: few
J: TRBJ2-3
CDR3: CATSRLPRDFTDTQYF
DNA: TGTGCCACCAGCAGACTTCCGCGGGACTTCACAGATACGCAGTATTTT

D: .
V: TRBV6-1
size: few
J: TRBJ2-7
CDR3: CASSRSFGSYEQYF
DNA: TGTGCCAGCAGTCGAAGTTTCGGCTCCTACGAGCAGTACTTC

D: .
V: TRBV7-8
size: many
J: TRBJ1-1
CDR3: CASSLAQRGPTEAFF
DNA: TGTGCCAGCAGCTTAGCTCAGCGCGGACCGACTGAAGCTTTCTTT

D: .
V: TRBV7-9
size: .
J: TRBJ1-2
CDR3: CASSGARVYGYTF
DNA: TGTGCCAGCAGCGGGGCTCGGGTTTATGGCTACACCTTC

D: .
V: TRBV5-1
size: .
J: TRBJ2-2
CDR3: CASSFGGDTGELFF
DNA: TGCGCCAGCAGCTTTGGTGGGGACACCGGGGAGCTGTTTTTT

D: .
V: TRBV7-2
size: .
J: TRBJ1-6
CDR3: CASSLRGISPLHF
DNA: TGTGCCAGCAGCTTACGAGGGATTTCACCCCTCCACTTT

D: TRBD1
V: TRBV30
size: few
J: TRBJ1-6
CDR3: CAWRGTGGNSPLHF
DNA: TGTGCCTGGAGGGGGACAGGGGGTAATTCACCCCTCCACTTT

D: .
V: TRBV5-1
size: few
J: TRBJ1-2
CDR3: CASSRDGLPYGYTF
DNA: TGCGCCAGCAGCCGGGACGGACTCCCCTATGGCTACACCTTC

D: TRBD2
V: TRBV12-3/TRBV12-4
size: .
J: TRBJ2-2
CDR3: CASSSSGRANGELFF
DNA: TGTGCCAGCAGTTCAAGCGGGAGGGCCAACGGGGAGCTGTTTTTT

D: TRBD1
V: TRBV3-1
size: .
J: TRBJ2-1
CDR3: CASTLRDRDDEQFF
DNA: TGTGCCAGCACCCTACGGGACAGGGACGATGAGCAGTTCTTC

D: TRBD1
V: TRBV20-1
size: many
J: TRBJ1-1
CDR3: CSASGTGLNTEAFF
DNA: TGCAGTGCCTCCGGGACAGGGCTGAACACTGAAGCTTTCTTT

D: .
V: TRBV5-1
size: .
J: TRBJ2-7
CDR3: CASSPRALTYEQYF
DNA: TGCGCCAGCAGCCCCCGGGCCCTGACCTACGAGCAGTACTTC

D: .
V: TRBV4-2
size: .
J: TRBJ1-6
CDR3: CASSQNWDSPLHF
DNA: TGTGCCAGCAGCCAAAATTGGGATTCACCCCTCCACTTT

D: .
V: TRBV10-3
size: few
J: TRBJ2-7
CDR3: CATSHRTYEQYF
DNA: TGTGCCACCTCCCACAGGACCTACGAGCAGTACTTC

D: .
V: TRBV2
size: .
J: TRBJ2-7
CDR3: CASTNEGTSYEQYF
DNA: TGTGCCAGCACCAATGAGGGGACCTCCTACGAGCAGTACTTC

D: TRBD2
V: TRBV18
size: few
J: TRBJ2-3
CDR3: CASSPPGLASNGHTQYF
DNA: TGTGCCAGCTCACCCCCGGGACTAGCGTCAAACGGGCATACGCAGTATTTT